This T cell receptor beta chain was documented in a study of long-term antiretroviral therapy in people with HIV. The overall study: The 2015 immediate-ART recommendation came about a decade after the earliest samples.

Per the germline V gene, CDR1 is LNHDA and CDR2 is SQIVND (reference sequence). Trimming took off 3 bases at V and 2 bases at J, with 7 bases between the two ends. The CDR3 has 14 amino acids. Concerning this clone: Its antigen is still unknown.

Treatment for every participant with HIV took place in the United States. Ahead of DNA extraction, samples held roughly 0.95-11 million cryopreserved PBMC each. General observations from the study: ART was followed by higher diversity that remained below transplant donor controls.

Run at survey level, the immunoSEQ assay was version v3.0. Libraries were prepared by immunoSEQ multiplex PCR; TCRdb keeps only in-frame clonotypes and omits some of them. The sample carries some 28,000 clones, roughly 94% recorded once. Here the sequenced sample was unsorted PBMCs, taken 5.3 years after starting antiretroviral therapy. This chain connects TRBV19 to TRBJ2-2; D call uncertain. This clonotype originated in a man in his forties or fifties with HIV. This CDR3 is CASSIGRNTGELFF. The CDR3 region has the DNA TGTGCCAGTAGTATCGGACGAAACACCGGGGAGCTGTTTTTT.